One and the same sample provided the 10 T cell receptor beta chains below, sequenced in a study of blood T cells in healthy people across ages. The authors ran a second PCR of about 7 to 11 cycles using a sample-barcoded 5' primer and a J-beta primer mix. TCRdb re-analysed the 5' RACE reads in MiXCR, keeping a single row per CDR3 protein. The table lists 1.5 million or so distinct CDR3 sequences, 35% to 45% of them singletons, with 7.9% in the top ten. The specimen sequenced was blood. These receptors originate from a woman aged 18-35 years in good health.

The gene calls are TRBV11-2 and TRBJ2-3, with TRBD1 matching over 9 bases. Germline V gene data show CDR1 as SGHAT and CDR2 as FQNNGV. J gave up 14 bases and V 3 bases, and 15 bases lay outside the gene matches. The CDR3 sequence is 15 residues long. The CDR3 bases are TGTGCCAGCAGCTTGGCTGGGACAGGGCGACGGCAAGGGTATTTT. This codes for CASSLAGTGRRQGYF.

The chain is built from TRBV25-1 and TRBJ1-2; 9 positions match TRBD1. J lost 5 bases, V lost 3 bases, and 10 bases had no gene match. The CDR3 extends over 16 amino acids. Germline V gene sequence: CDR1 MGHDK, CDR2 SYGVNS. The CDR3 sequence is CASSDWGQGMRYGYTF. In DNA form, the CDR3 reads TGTGCCAGCAGTGATTGGGGACAGGGTATGAGGTATGGCTACACCTTC.

CDR3 sequence: CASSRRSPGDEKLFF. The CDR3 coding sequence is TGCGCCAGCAGCCGAAGATCACCAGGAGATGAAAAACTGTTTTTT. V is TRBV5-1 and J is TRBJ1-4; D unclear. The CDR3 length is 15 residues. Germline-derived CDR1 and CDR2 are SGHRS and YFSETQ. V shed 4 bases and J shed 6 bases, with 16 bases lying between them.

This clonotype has more than one count but fewer than ten. V gene TRBV7-3 combines with J gene TRBJ2-2, with D maybe TRBD1 (6 bases). Germline V gene lookup returns CDR1 SGHTA and CDR2 FQGTGA. The V gene lost 3 bases and the J gene lost 6 bases, with 14 bases spanning the gap. This CDR3 contains 15 residues. CDR3 sequence (DNA): TGTGCCAGCAGCTTCGATTCTCAGGGGCCCGGGGAGCTGTTTTTT. Translation gives CASSFDSQGPGELFF.

This sequence joins TRBV30 and TRBJ1-4, with 7 positions matching TRBD1. J was trimmed by 8 bases and V by 6 bases; bases with no gene match: 9. The CDR3 is 13 amino acids. CDR1 is GTSNPN, CDR2 SVGIG, per germline (reference sequence). The CDR3 sequence: CACTGVLREKLFF. In DNA form, the CDR3 reads TGTGCCTGCACAGGGGTCCTTAGGGAAAAACTGTTTTTT.

The V call is TRBV28, the J call TRBJ2-1; D ambiguous. V was cut by 1 base and J by 4 bases, with 11 bases left in between. The CDR3 consists of 15 residues. Germline assignment: CDR1 MDHEN and CDR2 SYDVKM. The CDR3 loop is CASSLYLASYNEQFF. DNA of the CDR3: TGTGCCAGCAGTTTATATCTGGCTTCGTACAATGAGCAGTTCTTC.

This clonotype was seen repeatedly, ten times or more. J is TRBJ2-1 and V is TRBV6-1; D is unclear. V was clipped by 1 base and J by 7 bases, with 8 bases between them. CDR1 and CDR2 from the germline V gene are MNHNS and SASEGT. The CDR3 consists of 13 residues. This CDR3 reads CASSEGWVNEQFF. The CDR3 nucleotides read TGTGCCAGCAGTGAAGGTTGGGTTAATGAGCAGTTCTTC.

This clonotype was detected ten times or more. This sequence joins TRBV29-1 and TRBJ2-7; D perhaps matches TRBD1 (5 bases). The CDR3 contains 12 residues. CDR1 is SQVTM and CDR2 is ANQGSEA in the germline V gene. Trimming shortened V by 4 bases and J by 3 bases, and 10 bases separated the two germline ends. The CDR3 DNA reads TGCAGCGTTGGTGACAGCCTCTACGAGCAGTACTTC. As protein: CSVGDSLYEQYF.

J is TRBJ1-1 and V is TRBV27; D may be TRBD1 (5 bases). The CDR3 extends over 17 amino acids. Germline-derived CDR1 and CDR2 are MNHEY and SMNVEV (reference sequence). V gave up 2 bases and J gave up 1 base, with 17 bases separating them. In nucleotides, the CDR3 is TGTGCCAGCAGTTTAGTGGCCCTCCGACAGCCGAACACTGAAGCTTTCTTT. Translating gives CASSLVALRQPNTEAFF.

The chain carries TRBV2 and TRBJ2-7, with no clear D. The CDR3 totals 12 residues. Trimming left V 3 bases short and J 2 bases short, with 5 bases between. Germline V gives CDR1 SNHLY, CDR2 FYNNEI. This chain's CDR3 is CASSDQAYEQYF. The CDR3 nucleotides are TGTGCCAGCAGTGATCAGGCCTACGAGCAGTACTTC.